These 21 T cell receptor beta chains originate from one sample sequenced in a study of cytomegalovirus exposure and HLA in healthy donors. With 60 Vbeta and 13 Jbeta primers, the PCR was carried out. Libraries were prepared by immunoSEQ multiplex PCR; TCRdb keeps only in-frame clonotypes and omits some of them. The table records approximately 170,000 clones, 73% of them present only once. The sequenced sample consisted of PBMCs. These TCRs come from a woman aged 18-29 years in good health and CMV-seropositive.

The rearrangement uses TRBV9 and TRBJ1-1, with 8 bases lining up with TRBD1. The CDR3 sequence is 14 residues long. In germline, CDR1 is SGDLS, CDR2 YYNGEE. After removal of 3 bases from V and 1 base from J, the junction contained 2 bases not matched to a gene. In nucleotides, the CDR3 is TGTGCCAGCAGCGCCGGGACAGGGAACACTGAAGCTTTCTTT. This codes for CASSAGTGNTEAFF.

The DNA for the CDR3 is TGTGCCACCAGCAGAGACCTTAGCTCCTACAATGAGCAGTTCTTC. Encoded protein: CATSRDLSSYNEQFF. This rearrangement joins TRBV15 to TRBJ2-1, with D unresolved. Trimming removed 0 bases from V and 0 bases from J, with 6 bases in between. The CDR3 is 15 residues long. CDR1 LNHNV and CDR2 YYDKDF come from the germline V gene (reference sequence).

The genes are TRBV6-1 and TRBJ1-4; possible D gene TRBD1, 6 bases. This CDR3 contains 14 residues. V was cut by 9 bases and J by 5 bases, with 16 bases left in between. From germline, CDR1 is MNHNS and CDR2 SASEGT. CDR3 DNA sequence: TGTGCCAGTGGCCCTGTACAGGGAAATGAAAAACTGTTTTTT. Amino acid sequence: CASGPVQGNEKLFF.

The V gene is TRBV9, the J gene TRBJ2-1; maybe TRBD2 (6 bases). The V gene lost 0 bases and the J gene lost 6 bases, with 7 bases spanning the gap. The germline V gene encodes CDR1 SGDLS and CDR2 YYNGEE. There are 13 residues in the CDR3. The CDR3 DNA sequence: TGTGCCAGCAGCGTAGGGGGGGTCAATGAGCAGTTCTTC. Translated: CASSVGGVNEQFF.

The chain combines TRBV6-6 with TRBJ1-1, with 8 bases matching TRBD1. V lost 4 bases and J lost 5; bases outside the gene matches: 9. Germline V CDR1 and CDR2: MNHNY, SVGAGI (reference sequence). CDR3 length: 15 residues. In DNA form, the CDR3 reads TGTGCCAGCAGTTTGTCCACAGGGGGAGGGACTGAAGCTTTCTTT. Translating gives CASSLSTGGGTEAFF.

The V call is TRBV6-5, the J call TRBJ1-6, with 7 positions matching TRBD1. CDR3 length: 13 amino acids. The germline gives CDR1 MNHEY, CDR2 SVGAGI. V was pared by 2 bases and J by 8 bases, with 0 bases of the junction left unmatched. This CDR3 is CASSYQGDSPLHF. The CDR3, as DNA: TGTGCCAGCAGTTACCAGGGGGATTCACCCCTCCACTTT.

This chain joins TRBV5-1 and TRBJ1-1; perhaps TRBD1 as D (5 bases). V lost 4 bases, J lost 1 base, and 11 bases lay in between. The CDR3 loop spans 14 amino acids. CDR1 and CDR2 from the germline V gene are SGHRS and YFSETQ. Here the CDR3 DNA reads TGCGCCAGCAGCGAAACCGGGGGGAACACTGAAGCTTTCTTT. This translates into CASSETGGNTEAFF.

This CDR3 is CASKVQGSYEQYF. DNA for the CDR3: TGTGCCAGCAAAGTTCAGGGCTCCTACGAGCAGTACTTC. This chain uses TRBV28 with TRBJ2-7; perhaps TRBD1 as D (5 bases). The ends were cut back, 7 bases at V and 0 bases at J, with 10 bases in the middle. The germline gives CDR1 MDHEN, CDR2 SYDVKM. This CDR3 is built from 13 residues.

The rearrangement uses TRBV10-3 and TRBJ1-4, with 9 nucleotides matching TRBD1. This CDR3 is built from 16 residues. J lost 0 bases, V lost 8 bases, and 7 bases had no gene match. Germline CDR1 and CDR2: ENHRY and SYGVKD. CDR3 nucleotides: TGTGCCATCTCCAGGACAGGGGCTGCAACTAATGAAAAACTGTTTTTT. Translation gives CAISRTGAATNEKLFF.

CDR3 loop: CASSRETGERTGELFF. In DNA form, the CDR3 reads TGTGCCAGCAGCCGAGAGACAGGGGAGCGCACCGGGGAGCTGTTTTTT. J is TRBJ2-2 and V is TRBV27, with 8 bases fitting TRBD1. V trimming: 6 bases; J trimming: 4 bases; junction bases outside the gene matches: 10. CDR3 length: 16 residues. Germline CDR1 and CDR2: MNHEY and SMNVEV (reference sequence).

This clone came up once. The rearrangement uses TRBV11-3 and TRBJ2-2; 7 nucleotides line up with TRBD2. The CDR3 extends over 14 amino acids. V lost 6 bases and J lost 6; bases outside the gene matches: 7. Germline assignment: CDR1 SGHNT and CDR2 YENEEA. The CDR3 reads CASSSGLLAGELFF. The CDR3 DNA sequence: TGTGCCAGCAGTTCGGGACTATTGGCCGGGGAGCTGTTTTTT.

The chain's CDR3 is CASSLRQGAGTEAFF. DNA for the CDR3: TGCGCCAGCAGCTTGAGGCAGGGGGCTGGGACTGAAGCTTTCTTT. V and J are TRBV5-1 and TRBJ1-1; 8 bases fit TRBD1. CDR3 length: 15 residues. Germline assignment: CDR1 SGHRS and CDR2 YFSETQ. V dropped 1 base and J dropped 5; count of bases not matched to a gene: 7.

On this clone: One junction end does not reproduce the germline sequence, and a read error may be involved. The chain has TRBV7-9 and TRBJ2-7; tentatively, D is TRBD1 (5 bases). The germline CDR1 and CDR2 sequences are SEHNR and FQNEAQ (reference sequence). The CDR3 is 14 residues long. This chain's CDR3 is CSSSLVGVTHEQYF. The DNA of the CDR3 is TGTTCCAGCAGCTTAGTAGGGGTGACCCACGAGCAGTACTTC.

The J gene is TRBJ1-1, the V gene TRBV11-1; D perhaps matches TRBD1 (5 bases). The CDR3 spans 13 residues. Looked up from germline, CDR1 is SGHAT and CDR2 is FQDESV (reference sequence). The germline V and J ends were trimmed by 8 bases and 3 bases, with 13 bases remaining between them. The CDR3, as DNA: TGTGCCAGCGAGGGGCGCGGGGACACTGAAGCTTTCTTT. It encodes CASEGRGDTEAFF.

This clone came up once. The rearrangement uses TRBV5-1 and TRBJ1-1, with 11 bases identical to TRBD1. This CDR3 spans 16 amino acids. Trimming at V came to 2 bases and at J to 6 bases, leaving 9 bases not matched to a gene. In germline, CDR1 is SGHRS, CDR2 YFSETQ. CDR3 nucleotides: TGCGCCAGCAGCTTCCGGGACAGGGGGAGTTTCGCTGAAGCTTTCTTT. This sequence encodes CASSFRDRGSFAEAFF.

The sample holds a few counts of this clone. The chain joins TRBV18 to TRBJ2-1, with 8 bases that match TRBD2. From germline, CDR1 is KGHSH and CDR2 LQKENI. This CDR3 is built from 15 residues. V lost 7 bases and J lost 4; bases outside the gene matches: 9. The CDR3 DNA is TGTGCCAGCTGCCAACGGGGGGGCGCATACAATGAGCAGTTCTTC. This sequence encodes CASCQRGGAYNEQFF.

The chain uses TRBV7-3 and TRBJ2-7, with TRBD2 identical over 7 bases. This CDR3 contains 14 residues. V lost 3 bases, J lost 6 bases, and 8 bases stayed unmatched. In germline, CDR1 is SGHTA, CDR2 FQGTGA. The CDR3 sequence is CASSLGRGVGEQYF. CDR3 nucleotide sequence: TGTGCCAGCAGCTTGGGACGGGGGGTCGGCGAGCAGTACTTC. Based on the CDR3 plus reference TRBV7-3 and TRBJ2-7, the full variable domain is GAGVSQTPSNKVTEKGKYVELRCDPISGHTALYWYRQSLGQGPEFLIYFQGTGAADDSGLPNDRFFAVRPEGSVSTLKIQRTERGDSAVYLCASSLGRGVGEQYFGPGTRLTVT.

The gene calls are TRBV5-4 and TRBJ1-2; a possible D gene is TRBD1 (6 bases). V was clipped by 0 bases and J by 8 bases, with 14 bases between them. Germline CDR1 reads SGHNT; CDR2 reads YYREEE (reference sequence). The CDR3 extends over 14 amino acids. The chain's CDR3 is CASSLGAGVLGYTF. CDR3 DNA sequence: TGTGCCAGCAGCTTGGGGGCAGGGGTTTTGGGCTACACCTTC.

The chain joins TRBV6-5 to TRBJ1-4; 7 bases agree with TRBD1. CDR1 is MNHEY, CDR2 SVGAGI, per germline. This CDR3 contains 14 residues. The J segment lost 2 bases and the V segment lost 5 bases, leaving 2 bases of the junction unmatched. CDR3 sequence: CASSPRGTNEKLFF. The CDR3 DNA reads as TGTGCCAGCAGTCCCAGGGGGACTAATGAAAAACTGTTTTTT.

This sequence joins TRBV13 and TRBJ2-3, with unresolved D. Germline V gene data show CDR1 as PRHDT and CDR2 as FYEKMQ (reference sequence). The germline V and J ends were trimmed by 1 base and 10 bases, with 9 bases remaining between them. The CDR3 runs 12 residues. CDR3 protein: CASSLEREAQYF. Here the CDR3 DNA reads TGTGCCAGCAGCTTAGAGCGCGAAGCGCAGTATTTT.

This CDR3 reads CASSLSPATNEKLFF. In nucleotides, the CDR3 is TGTGCCAGCAGTCTGAGCCCCGCAACTAATGAAAAACTGTTTTTT. The rearrangement joins TRBV6-5 to TRBJ1-4; D gene ambiguous. The V gene lost 5 bases and the J gene lost 0 bases, with 10 bases spanning the gap. The CDR3 consists of 15 residues. Germline lookup yields CDR1 MNHEY and CDR2 SVGAGI.